The 10 T cell receptor beta chains listed next were all sequenced from one sample in a study of blood T cell repertoires in COVID-19. TCRdb's table, derived via immunoSEQ multiplex PCR, lists solely in-frame clones and lacks some. The repertoire holds 100,000 to 150,000 clones, approximately 83% seen once, with approximately 10% in the top ten. The sequenced sample was peripheral blood. These receptors all stem from a man in his 60s with acute or convalescent COVID-19.

The chain has TRBV19 and TRBJ2-7, with D uncertain. Germline loops: CDR1 LNHDA, CDR2 SQIVND (reference sequence). This CDR3 has 14 amino acids. V dropped 5 bases and J dropped 4 bases, with 15 bases sitting between them. The CDR3 protein is CASSPRGWLYEQYF. For the CDR3, the DNA is TGTGCCAGTAGTCCCCGCGGCTGGCTGTACGAGCAGTACTTC.

This clone came up once. The chain links TRBV5-3 to TRBJ1-5, with 7 bases lining up with TRBD1. TRBV5-3 is assigned to the ORF class and has an uncertain function. The CDR3 is 14 amino acids. The V segment lost 4 bases and the J segment 4 bases; nucleotides outside the gene matches: 5. The CDR3 spells CARSGRQGNQPQHF. The CDR3 nucleotides are TGTGCCAGAAGCGGACGACAGGGTAATCAGCCCCAGCATTTT.

This chain joins TRBV11-1 and TRBJ2-7; D perhaps matches TRBD1 (5 bases). CDR1 and CDR2 from the germline V gene are SGHAT and FQDESV (reference sequence). V gave up 3 bases and J gave up 3 bases, with 9 bases separating them. This CDR3 is built from 13 residues. DNA for the CDR3: TGTGCCAGCAGCTTCAGGGCGGACTACGAGCAGTACTTC. Translating gives CASSFRADYEQYF.

The chain is built from TRBV7-3 and TRBJ1-1, with no clear D. The CDR3 has 15 amino acids. From germline, CDR1 is SGHTA and CDR2 FQGTGA. Trimming took 1 base from V and 1 from J, leaving 10 bases between them. The DNA of the CDR3 is TGTGCCAGCAGCTTAATGCCGGTTCCGAACACTGAAGCTTTCTTT. Protein product: CASSLMPVPNTEAFF.

The genes are TRBV18 and TRBJ2-5; 12 bases map to TRBD2. Germline V lookup: CDR1 KGHSH, CDR2 LQKENI. This CDR3 spans 14 amino acids. Trimming at V came to 8 bases and at J to 3 bases, leaving 4 bases not matched to a gene. The CDR3 DNA reads as TGTGCCAGCCAAGGACTAGCGGGAAAAGAGACCCAGTACTTC. As protein: CASQGLAGKETQYF.

This clone has a single count. The V and J genes are TRBV2 and TRBJ2-1, with TRBD2 matching 13 bases. With 6 bases clipped from V and 7 bases from J, the junction kept 0 bases outside the gene matches. The CDR3 runs to 13 residues. Looked up from germline, CDR1 is SNHLY and CDR2 is FYNNEI. This CDR3 reads CASRTSGRNEQFF. The CDR3 DNA reads TGTGCCAGCAGGACTAGCGGGAGGAATGAGCAGTTCTTC.

The rearrangement joins TRBV5-1 to TRBJ1-5; 9 bases are a match to TRBD1. CDR3 length: 15 residues. The V gene's germline CDR1 is SGHRS and CDR2 YFSETQ. With 4 bases clipped from V and 4 bases from J, the junction kept 6 bases outside the gene matches. The CDR3 DNA reads TGCGCCAGCAGCCCCTCTGGGACAGGGAATCAGCCCCAGCATTTT. This gives the protein CASSPSGTGNQPQHF. The variable domain in full, completed from reference TRBV5-1 and TRBJ1-5, reads KAGVTQTPRYLIKTRGQQVTLSCSPISGHRSVSWYQQTPGQGLQFLFEYFSETQRNKGNFPGRFSGRQFSNSRSEMNVSTLELGDSALYLCASSPSGTGNQPQHFGDGTRLSIL.

The genes are TRBV5-1 and TRBJ2-1; D possibly corresponds to TRBD1 (6 bases). CDR3 size: 14 residues. V was clipped by 1 base and J by 6 bases, with 11 bases between them. In germline, CDR1 is SGHRS, CDR2 YFSETQ. The CDR3 DNA is TGCGCCAGCAGCTTGACGGTAGGGGGCAATGAGCAGTTCTTC. It translates to CASSLTVGGNEQFF.

The chain couples TRBV2 to TRBJ1-1; possible D gene TRBD1, 5 bases. CDR1 is SNHLY, CDR2 FYNNEI, per germline. The CDR3 totals 15 residues. The V end lost 4 bases, the J end lost 5 bases, and 17 bases lay between the germline ends. CDR3 DNA: TGTGCCAGCAGTGCCGCGGCACAGGCCGAGACTGAAGCTTTCTTT. As protein: CASSAAAQAETEAFF.

This clone was counted a few times. The V and J genes are TRBV27 and TRBJ1-4, with a weak D call TRBD1 (5 bases). Germline V CDR1 and CDR2: MNHEY, SMNVEV (reference sequence). V was cut by 5 bases and J by 7 bases, with 11 bases left in between. The CDR3 is made up of 13 amino acids. This chain's CDR3 is CASSRSGGEKLFF. In DNA form, the CDR3 reads TGTGCCAGCAGTCGGTCGGGGGGTGAAAAACTGTTTTTT.